This T cell receptor (beta chain) was captured in a study of blood T cell repertoires in COVID-19. Looking at the study overall: The United States, Italy and Spain were the sources of the acute and convalescent COVID-19 samples. From T cells, B-cell-depleted T cells, or PBMCs came the material, which was cDNA or gDNA.

Germline CDR1 LGHNT, CDR2 FRNRAP. V lost 6 bases, J lost 4 bases, and 15 bases lay in between. The CDR3 is 14 amino acids. In the authors' methods: Amplification of reference gene primers was used by the study to estimate nucleated cell counts. Only in-frame clones appear in the TCRdb table, and some are missing; sequencing was by immunoSEQ multiplex PCR. V, J and clone size reflect that table, while D and trimming were determined from the DNA. The sample lists some 130,000 clones, about 76% occurring once. The rearrangement uses TRBV12-5 and TRBJ1-1, with no clear D. The specimen was peripheral blood. This receptor was taken from a woman aged 60-75 years with active or convalescent COVID-19. The CDR3 spells CASGPGAVGTEAFF. The DNA of the CDR3 is TGTGCTAGTGGCCCCGGAGCGGTGGGCACTGAAGCTTTCTTT.